This TCR beta chain was found in a study of early T cells in non-severe SARS-CoV-2 infection. Study background: Sequenced bulk RNA came from whole blood that was unsorted, and chains were unpaired. Notes on the study in general: Private and CD4 specificities were missed by VDJdb matching, which favored anti-spike CD8 responses.

V was pared by 3 bases and J by 0 bases, with 8 bases of the junction left unmatched. CDR1 is SGHAT and CDR2 is FQNNGV in the germline V gene. This CDR3 contains 17 residues. Individual cDNA molecules received unique molecular identifiers. MiXCR was run by TCRdb on the 5' RACE reads, yielding one entry per CDR3 protein. The sample has about 76,000 distinct CDR3 sequences, about 14% seen once. In regard to this clonotype: Antigen specificity is unknown.

The genes are TRBV11-2 and TRBJ2-7, with 10 positions matching TRBD2. The sequenced sample was whole blood. The sequence was obtained from an adult who was a healthcare worker with PCR-confirmed SARS-CoV-2 infection or an uninfected control (not recorded which). The CDR3 region is CASSFPTSGAISYEQYF. As DNA, the CDR3 is TGTGCCAGCAGCTTCCCTACTAGCGGGGCAATCTCCTACGAGCAGTACTTC.